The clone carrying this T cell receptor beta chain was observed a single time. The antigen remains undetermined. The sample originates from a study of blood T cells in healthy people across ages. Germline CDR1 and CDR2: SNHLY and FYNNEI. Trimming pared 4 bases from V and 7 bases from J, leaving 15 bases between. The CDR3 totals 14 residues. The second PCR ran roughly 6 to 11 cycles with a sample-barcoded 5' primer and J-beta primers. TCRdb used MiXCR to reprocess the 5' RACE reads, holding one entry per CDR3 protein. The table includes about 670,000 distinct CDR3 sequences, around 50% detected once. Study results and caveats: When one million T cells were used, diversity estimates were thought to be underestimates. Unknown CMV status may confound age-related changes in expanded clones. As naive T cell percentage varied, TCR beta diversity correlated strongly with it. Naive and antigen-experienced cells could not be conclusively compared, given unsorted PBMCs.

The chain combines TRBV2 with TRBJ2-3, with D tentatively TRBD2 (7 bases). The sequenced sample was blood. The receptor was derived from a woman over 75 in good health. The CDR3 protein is CASSVLGGRNTQYF. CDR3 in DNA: TGTGCCAGCAGTGTGTTGGGGGGGCGGAATACGCAGTATTTT.